This TCR beta chain was retrieved from a study of blood T cells in healthy people across ages. In its sample, this clonotype was seen many times. Germline CDR1 reads MDHEN; CDR2 reads SYDVKM. The CDR3 is 14 residues long. Trimming left V 5 bases short and J 4 bases short, with 14 bases between. With a J-beta primer mix and a sample-barcoded 5' primer, a second PCR ran roughly 6 to 11 cycles. TCRdb reanalysed the 5' RACE reads using MiXCR and keeps one entry per CDR3 protein. The sample includes around 800,000 distinct CDR3 sequences, roughly 25% of them seen just once. This sample was shared with a second study, whose subject was T cells of mothers and their children.

This chain joins TRBV28 and TRBJ2-5; tentatively, D is TRBD1 or TRBD2 (5 bases each). Sequenced sample: blood. This sequence was found in a boy aged 10-17 years in good health. The CDR3 sequence: CASSRGQGRETQYF. DNA for the CDR3: TGTGCCAGCAGTCGAGGGCAGGGAAGAGAGACCCAGTACTTC.